This T cell receptor (beta chain) was profiled in a study of cytomegalovirus exposure and HLA in healthy donors (dated by TCRdb to 2017 to 2019). Turning to the overall study: The 700 or so repertoires of the first cohort and the roughly 120 validation repertoires were produced on the same platform, according to a later analysis. The study aimed to test whether cataloging public T cell receptors could reveal signatures of past pathogen exposure. A separate validation cohort of 100 to 150 different subjects was used in addition to the 666-subject first cohort. High-throughput TCR immunosequencing, statistical association of individual TCRs with disease status, and machine learning were combined to predict cytomegalovirus infection status.

Germline trimming amounts to 5 bases on V and 1 base on J, with 6 as the count of junction bases outside the gene matches. The CDR3 runs 16 amino acids, cysteine and phenylalanine included. The entry retains the CDR3 DNA only, 48 bases that are in frame from base 1. The germline V gene (reference sequence) gives CDR1 as PRHDT and CDR2 as FYEKMQ. The donors belonged to the validation cohort of approximately 130 subjects, which was separate from the approximately 700-subject first cohort. With respect to this clone: Its antigen is still unknown. No much larger clonotype is one base removed from it; base qualities were not supplied.

Overall study outcomes, separate from this receptor: All 120 or so repertoires were used to score co-occurrence in the validation cohort in a later analysis, because that analysis had no HLA typing for the cohort. According to the authors, the approach could potentially be generalized to other disease states and immunological phenotypes. The classifier was reported to diagnose cytomegalovirus status with high specificity and sensitivity in both the original and validation cohorts. While some public TCRs were present in many individuals, most TCR sequences turned up only very rarely across donors. A later analysis found that TCRs clustered in the first cohort also tended to co-occur in the 95 to 150 validation repertoires, with approximately 95% of cluster scores above 0. A few of the identified cytomegalovirus-associated TCR beta chains were confirmed in vitro to be specific for cytomegalovirus antigens. In the study, 164 TCR beta chains were listed as associated with cytomegalovirus.

Library method: the immunoSEQ multiplex PCR assay. The source study handled its data this way. To diagnose cytomegalovirus status from the catalog of TCR beta chain sequences, a statistical classification framework was built. The immuneACCESS repertoire file appears here via TCRdb, limited to in-frame rearrangements. These files lack a portion of the clones; in checked studies, under half of the deficit traces to unresolved V genes, and the cause of the others is not known. The DNA gave D and trimming, while V, J and clone size come from that table. This sample has some 79,000 clones in its table, and around 94% of those were observed once. The ten biggest clones cover about 3.5% of the sample.

The chain was built from TRBV13 and TRBJ2-3; 10 bases in the junction line up with TRBD2. Sequencing was done on a sample of PBMCs. This sequence originates from a woman in her late teens or twenties in good health and CMV-seropositive. CDR3 sequence: CASSTVAGGGTDTQYF. The nucleotides read TGTGCCAGCAGCACTGTAGCGGGAGGTGGCACAGATACGCAGTATTTT.